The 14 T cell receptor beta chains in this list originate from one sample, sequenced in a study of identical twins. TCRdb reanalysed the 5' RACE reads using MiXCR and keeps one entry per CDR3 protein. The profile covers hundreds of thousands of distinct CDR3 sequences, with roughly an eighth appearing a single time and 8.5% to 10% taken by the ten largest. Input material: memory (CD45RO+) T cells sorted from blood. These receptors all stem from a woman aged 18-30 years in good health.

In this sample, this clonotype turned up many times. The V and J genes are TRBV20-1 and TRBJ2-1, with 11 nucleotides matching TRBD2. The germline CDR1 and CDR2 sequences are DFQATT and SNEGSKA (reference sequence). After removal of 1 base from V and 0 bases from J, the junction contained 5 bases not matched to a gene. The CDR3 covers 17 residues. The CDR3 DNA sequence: TGCAGTGCTAGAGGACTAGCGGGGCGAAACTCCTACAATGAGCAGTTCTTC. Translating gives CSARGLAGRNSYNEQFF.

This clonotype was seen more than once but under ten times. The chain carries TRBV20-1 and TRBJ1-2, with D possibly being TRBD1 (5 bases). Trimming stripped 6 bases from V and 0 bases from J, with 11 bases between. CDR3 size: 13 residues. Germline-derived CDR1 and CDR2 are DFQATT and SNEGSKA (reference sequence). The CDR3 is CSASGGANYGYTF. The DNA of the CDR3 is TGCAGTGCGAGTGGGGGAGCTAACTATGGCTACACCTTC.

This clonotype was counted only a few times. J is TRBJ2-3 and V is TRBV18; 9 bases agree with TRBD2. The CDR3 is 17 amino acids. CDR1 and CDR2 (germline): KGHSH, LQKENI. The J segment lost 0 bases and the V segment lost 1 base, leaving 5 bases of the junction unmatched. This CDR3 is CASSPLAGVTSTDTQYF. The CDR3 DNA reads TGTGCCAGCTCACCACTAGCGGGGGTCACTAGCACAGATACGCAGTATTTT.

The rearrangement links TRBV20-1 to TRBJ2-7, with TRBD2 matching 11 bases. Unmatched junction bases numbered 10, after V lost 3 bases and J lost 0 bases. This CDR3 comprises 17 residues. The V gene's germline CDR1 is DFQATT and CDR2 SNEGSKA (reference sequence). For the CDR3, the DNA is TGCAGTGCTAGTCGGCTAGCGGGAGGCCCCAGCTCCTACGAGCAGTACTTC. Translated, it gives CSASRLAGGPSSYEQYF.

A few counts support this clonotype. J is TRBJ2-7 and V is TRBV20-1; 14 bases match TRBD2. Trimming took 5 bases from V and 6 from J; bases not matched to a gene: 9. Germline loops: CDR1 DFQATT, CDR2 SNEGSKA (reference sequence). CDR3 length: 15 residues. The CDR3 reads CSAQTGTSGSAEQYF. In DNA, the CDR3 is TGCAGTGCTCAGACCGGGACTAGCGGGAGCGCCGAGCAGTACTTC.

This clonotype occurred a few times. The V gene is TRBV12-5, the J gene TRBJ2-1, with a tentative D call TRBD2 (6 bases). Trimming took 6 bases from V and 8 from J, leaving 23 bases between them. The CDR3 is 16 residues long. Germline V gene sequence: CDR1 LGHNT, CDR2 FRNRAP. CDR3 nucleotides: TGTGCTAGTGGGGGGGGAGCGGACCCGACCTTGGATGAGCAGTTCTTC. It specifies CASGGGADPTLDEQFF.

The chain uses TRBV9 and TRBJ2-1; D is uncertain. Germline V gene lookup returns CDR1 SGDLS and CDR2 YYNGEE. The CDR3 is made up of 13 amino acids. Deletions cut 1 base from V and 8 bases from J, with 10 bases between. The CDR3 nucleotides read TGTGCCAGCAGCGTACATCTAGTCGATGAGCAGTTCTTC. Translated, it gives CASSVHLVDEQFF.

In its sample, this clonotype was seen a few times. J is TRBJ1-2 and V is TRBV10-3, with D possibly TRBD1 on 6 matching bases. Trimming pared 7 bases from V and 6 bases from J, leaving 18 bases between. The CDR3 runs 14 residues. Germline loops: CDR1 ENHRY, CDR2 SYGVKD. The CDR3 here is CAINRQGQMDGYTF. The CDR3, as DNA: TGTGCCATCAACCGTCAAGGACAGATGGATGGCTACACCTTC.

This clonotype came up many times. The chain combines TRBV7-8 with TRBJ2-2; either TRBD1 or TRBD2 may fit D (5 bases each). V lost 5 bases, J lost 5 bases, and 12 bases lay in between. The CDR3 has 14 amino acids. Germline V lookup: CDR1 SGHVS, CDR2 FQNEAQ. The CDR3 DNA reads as TGTGCCAGCAGCCGGGACCTAACGACCGGGGAGCTGTTTTTT. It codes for CASSRDLTTGELFF. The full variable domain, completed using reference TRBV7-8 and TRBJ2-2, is GAGVSQSPRYKVAKRGQDVALRCDPISGHVSLFWYQQALGQGPEFLTYFQNEAQLDKSGLPSDRFFAERPEGSVSTLKIQRTQQEDSAVYLCASSRDLTTGELFFGEGSRLTVL.

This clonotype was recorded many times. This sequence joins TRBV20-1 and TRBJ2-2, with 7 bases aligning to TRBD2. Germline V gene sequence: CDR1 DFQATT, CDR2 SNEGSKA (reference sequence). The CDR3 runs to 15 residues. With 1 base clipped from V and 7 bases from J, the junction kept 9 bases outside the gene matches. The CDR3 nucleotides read TGCAGTGCTAGAGCCGGCGGGAGTCTAGTCGGGGAGCTGTTTTTT. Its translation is CSARAGGSLVGELFF.

CDR3 DNA: TGTGCCAGCAGTAAGGCCGCAAGGCTAGCGGGAGGATACGAGCAGTACTTC. Amino acid sequence: CASSKAARLAGGYEQYF. The V gene is TRBV7-9, the J gene TRBJ2-7; 11 positions match TRBD2. The CDR3 loop spans 17 amino acids. J was trimmed by 4 bases and V by 6 bases; bases with no gene match: 14. Looked up from germline, CDR1 is SEHNR and CDR2 is FQNEAQ (reference sequence).

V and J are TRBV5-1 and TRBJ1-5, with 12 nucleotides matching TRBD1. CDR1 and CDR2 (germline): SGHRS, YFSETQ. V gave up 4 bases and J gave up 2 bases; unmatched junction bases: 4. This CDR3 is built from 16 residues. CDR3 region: CASSMGTGGGNQPQHF. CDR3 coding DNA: TGCGCCAGCAGCATGGGGACAGGGGGCGGCAATCAGCCCCAGCATTTT.

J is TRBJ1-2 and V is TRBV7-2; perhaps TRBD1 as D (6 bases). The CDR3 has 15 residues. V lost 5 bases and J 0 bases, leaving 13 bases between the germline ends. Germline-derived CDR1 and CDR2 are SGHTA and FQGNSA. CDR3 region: CASSRGDSANYGYTF. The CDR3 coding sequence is TGTGCCAGCAGCAGGGGGGATTCAGCTAACTATGGCTACACCTTC.

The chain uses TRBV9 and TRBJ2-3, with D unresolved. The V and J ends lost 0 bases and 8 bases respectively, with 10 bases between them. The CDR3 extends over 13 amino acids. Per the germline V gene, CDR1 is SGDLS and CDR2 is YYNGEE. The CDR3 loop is CASSVAAGITQYF. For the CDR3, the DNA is TGTGCCAGCAGCGTAGCAGCTGGGATTACGCAGTATTTT.